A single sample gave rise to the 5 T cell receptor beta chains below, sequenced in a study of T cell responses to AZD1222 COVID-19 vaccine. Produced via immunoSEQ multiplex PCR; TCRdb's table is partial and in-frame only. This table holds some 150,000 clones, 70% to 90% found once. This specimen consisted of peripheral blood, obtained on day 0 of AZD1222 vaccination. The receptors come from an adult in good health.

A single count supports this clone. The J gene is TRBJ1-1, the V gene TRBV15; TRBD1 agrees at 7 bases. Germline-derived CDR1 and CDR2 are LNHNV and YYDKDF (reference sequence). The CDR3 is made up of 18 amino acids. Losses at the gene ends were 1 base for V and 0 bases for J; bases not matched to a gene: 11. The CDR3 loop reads CATSRGALRGQMNTEAFF. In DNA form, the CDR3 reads TGTGCCACCAGCAGAGGAGCCCTCAGGGGACAGATGAACACTGAAGCTTTCTTT.

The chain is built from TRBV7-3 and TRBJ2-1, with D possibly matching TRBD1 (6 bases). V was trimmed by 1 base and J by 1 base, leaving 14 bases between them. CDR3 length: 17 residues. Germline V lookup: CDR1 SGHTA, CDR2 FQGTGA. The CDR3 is CASSLMGGRGSYNEQFF. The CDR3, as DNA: TGTGCCAGCAGCTTAATGGGTGGCAGGGGTTCCTACAATGAGCAGTTCTTC.

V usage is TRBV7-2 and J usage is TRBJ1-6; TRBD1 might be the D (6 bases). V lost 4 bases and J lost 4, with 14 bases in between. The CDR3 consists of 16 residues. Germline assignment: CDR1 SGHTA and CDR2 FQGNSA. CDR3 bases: TGTGCCAGCAGCTCGTTTATGACAGGATATAATTCACCCCTCCACTTT. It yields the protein CASSSFMTGYNSPLHF.

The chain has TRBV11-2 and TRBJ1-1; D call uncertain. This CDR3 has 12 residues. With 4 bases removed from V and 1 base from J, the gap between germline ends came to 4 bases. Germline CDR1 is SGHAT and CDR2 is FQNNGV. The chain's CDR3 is CASSSANTEAFF. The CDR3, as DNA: TGTGCCAGCAGCTCGGCGAACACTGAAGCTTTCTTT.

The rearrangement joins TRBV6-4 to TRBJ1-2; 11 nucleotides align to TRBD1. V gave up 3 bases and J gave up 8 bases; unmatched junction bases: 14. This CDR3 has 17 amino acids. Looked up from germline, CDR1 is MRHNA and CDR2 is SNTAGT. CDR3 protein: CASSEYMWGQGEGGYTF. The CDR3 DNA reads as TGTGCCAGCAGTGAATATATGTGGGGACAGGGGGAAGGCGGCTACACCTTC.